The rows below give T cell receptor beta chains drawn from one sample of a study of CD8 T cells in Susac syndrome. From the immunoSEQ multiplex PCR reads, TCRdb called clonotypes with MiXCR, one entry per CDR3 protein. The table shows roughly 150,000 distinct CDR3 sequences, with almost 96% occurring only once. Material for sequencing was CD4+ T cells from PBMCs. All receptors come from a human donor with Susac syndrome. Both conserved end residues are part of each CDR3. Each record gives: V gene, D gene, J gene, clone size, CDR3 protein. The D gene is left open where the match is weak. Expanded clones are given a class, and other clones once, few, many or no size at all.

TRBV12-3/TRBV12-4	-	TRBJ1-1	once	CASSPTGFNTEAFF
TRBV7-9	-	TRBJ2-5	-	CASAQEPETQYF
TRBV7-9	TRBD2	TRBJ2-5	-	CASSLWTSGRKETQYF
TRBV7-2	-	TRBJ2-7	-	CASSPGTTTYEQYF
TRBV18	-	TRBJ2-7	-	CASSSGLYEQYF
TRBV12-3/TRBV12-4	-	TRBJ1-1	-	CASSPYTEAFF
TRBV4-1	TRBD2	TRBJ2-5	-	CASSQAGLAGAATQYF
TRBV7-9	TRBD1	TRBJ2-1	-	CASSTGQVDNEQFF
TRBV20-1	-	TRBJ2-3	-	CSARDLFLADTQYF
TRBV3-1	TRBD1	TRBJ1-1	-	CASSPGQENTEAFF
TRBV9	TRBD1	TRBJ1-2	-	CASSVEDRARGYTF